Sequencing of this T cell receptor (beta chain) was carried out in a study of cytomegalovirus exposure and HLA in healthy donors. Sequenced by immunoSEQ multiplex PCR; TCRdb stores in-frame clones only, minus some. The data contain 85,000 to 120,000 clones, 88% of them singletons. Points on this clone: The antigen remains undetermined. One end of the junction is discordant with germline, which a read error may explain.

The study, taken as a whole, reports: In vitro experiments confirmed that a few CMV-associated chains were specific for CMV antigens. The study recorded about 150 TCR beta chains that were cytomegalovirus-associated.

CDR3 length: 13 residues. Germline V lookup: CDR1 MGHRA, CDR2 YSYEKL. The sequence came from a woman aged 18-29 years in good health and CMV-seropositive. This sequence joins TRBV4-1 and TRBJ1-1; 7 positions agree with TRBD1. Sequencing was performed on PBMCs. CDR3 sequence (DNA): TGCGCCAGCAGCCAAGATTTTTGGACAGGTCGGCACTTT. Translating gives CASSQDFWTGRHF.